The 28 T cell receptor beta chains given below trace back to one sample, sequenced in a study of T cells in Graves' hyperthyroidism and ophthalmopathy. It was RNA transcripts that yielded the amplified TCR beta CDR3 regions. In the first-round RT-PCR of the TCR CDR3, the HTBI primer set was used. TCRdb redid the calling of the multiplex PCR reads with MiXCR, one entry per CDR3 protein. The sample lists about 600,000 distinct CDR3 sequences; approximately 15% were seen once. The sequenced sample was blood. The receptor source for this set is a woman in her thirties or forties with Graves' ophthalmopathy.

Ten or more counts support this clonotype. The chain uses TRBV9 and TRBJ2-1; 13 bases are a match to TRBD2. The trim removed 4 bases at V and 8 bases at J, leaving 9 bases unmatched. The CDR3 spans 16 residues. From germline, CDR1 is SGDLS and CDR2 YYNGEE. Here the CDR3 reads CASSPTGTSGIYEQFF. The DNA of the CDR3 is TGTGCCAGCAGCCCAACCGGGACTAGCGGGATTTATGAGCAGTTCTTC.

This clonotype was picked up a small number of times. This chain connects TRBV6-2 or TRBV6-3 to TRBJ2-7; D remains ambiguous. The CDR3 has 12 amino acids. CDR1 and CDR2 from the germline V gene are MNHEY and SVGEGT. Trimming pared 2 bases from V and 7 bases from J, leaving 9 bases between. The CDR3 DNA reads TGTGCCAGCAGTTACGGCTATGGAGAGCAGTACTTC. It encodes CASSYGYGEQYF.

The sample holds many counts of this clonotype. The CDR3: CASSVQGAGNTIYF. CDR3 in DNA: TGTGCCAGCAGCGTACAGGGAGCTGGAAACACCATATATTTT. The chain combines TRBV7-2 with TRBJ1-3; D might be TRBD1 (6 bases). The CDR3 is 14 amino acids. Per the germline V gene, CDR1 is SGHTA and CDR2 is FQGNSA. Trimming cost V 5 bases and J 2 bases, with 10 bases left between them. Looking up the rest from reference TRBV7-2 and TRBJ1-3 gives the full variable domain: GAGVSQSPSNKVTEKGKDVELRCDPISGHTALYWYRQSLGQGLEFLIYFQGNSAPDKSGLPSDRFSAERTGGSVSTLTIQRTQQEDSAVYLCASSVQGAGNTIYFGEGSWLTVV.

The genes are TRBV19 and TRBJ2-4; D is unclear. Trimming removed 4 bases from V and 0 bases from J, with 10 bases in between. The CDR3 consists of 15 residues. Germline values: CDR1 LNHDA, CDR2 SQIVND (reference sequence). The CDR3 reads CASSTAGVAKNIQYF. The CDR3 DNA reads as TGTGCCAGTAGTACGGCAGGAGTAGCCAAAAACATTCAGTACTTC.

The chain has TRBV7-9 and TRBJ2-1; D is undetermined. Trimming removed 4 bases at V and 7 bases at J, with 8 bases between. Germline loops: CDR1 SEHNR, CDR2 FQNEAQ (reference sequence). The CDR3 runs to 12 residues. As DNA, the CDR3 is TGTGCCAGCAGCTCATGGGGTAATGAGCAGTTCTTC. This gives the protein CASSSWGNEQFF.

This clonotype was seen only a few times. The J gene is TRBJ1-5, the V gene TRBV30; 8 bases match TRBD1. V shed 1 base, J shed 7 bases, and the junction held 6 bases outside the gene matches. Germline V gene lookup returns CDR1 GTSNPN and CDR2 SVGIG (reference sequence). The CDR3 consists of 14 residues. The CDR3 loop is CAWSGGQGEQPQHF. The CDR3 nucleotides read TGTGCCTGGAGTGGTGGACAGGGAGAACAGCCCCAGCATTTT.

This chain joins TRBV7-9 and TRBJ2-5; 10 bases line up with TRBD2. With 5 bases clipped from V and 10 bases from J, the junction kept 13 bases outside the gene matches. Germline values: CDR1 SEHNR, CDR2 FQNEAQ (reference sequence). This CDR3 contains 15 residues. This chain's CDR3 is CASSPRLAGLRDQYF. For the CDR3, the DNA is TGTGCCAGCAGCCCGCGACTAGCGGGCTTAAGGGACCAGTACTTC.

This clonotype was found a few times. This rearrangement joins TRBV19 to TRBJ2-7; D not certain. The germline gives CDR1 LNHDA, CDR2 SQIVND (reference sequence). V was clipped by 5 bases and J by 0 bases, with 11 bases between them. The CDR3 contains 14 residues. The CDR3 DNA sequence: TGTGCCAGTAGTCTGGTGGGGAACTCCTACGAGCAGTACTTC. It codes for CASSLVGNSYEQYF.

This clonotype was found many times. The chain joins TRBV28 to TRBJ2-2; D is unresolved. V dropped 7 bases and J dropped 0 bases, with 6 bases sitting between them. The CDR3 contains 13 residues. CDR1 and CDR2 (germline): MDHEN, SYDVKM. The CDR3 nucleotides are TGTGCCAGCATCAACGCGAACACCGGGGAGCTGTTTTTT. This translates into CASINANTGELFF.

The J gene is TRBJ1-1, the V gene TRBV24-1, with no clear D. The V end lost 4 bases, the J end lost 11 bases, and 10 bases lay between the germline ends. CDR1 is KGHDR, CDR2 SFDVKD, per germline. The CDR3 runs to 11 residues. The CDR3 nucleotides read TGTGCCACCAGTGAGGGGAGTCATGCTTTCTTT. Protein: CATSEGSHAFF.

This clonotype was observed a single time. Just one base apart from a much larger clone, this may be a read error. The V gene is TRBV6-1, the J gene TRBJ2-1; possibly TRBD2 for D (5 bases). Between the trimmed V and J ends, which lost 3 bases and 10 bases, there was a span of 16 bases. This CDR3 is 14 amino acids long. CDR1 is MNHNS and CDR2 is SASEGT in the germline V gene. CDR3 DNA sequence: TGTGCCAGCAGTGATGCGGGCGTAAGAAACGAGCAGTTCTTC. It is translated as CASSDAGVRNEQFF.

This clonotype was detected many times. V and J are TRBV2 and TRBJ1-5; tentatively, D is TRBD1 (6 bases). The ends were cut back, 3 bases at V and 5 bases at J, with 17 bases in the middle. The CDR3 covers 16 residues. Germline CDR1 SNHLY, CDR2 FYNNEI. CDR3 nucleotide sequence: TGTGCCAGCAGTGACCTCAGGACAGCCGAAGATCAGCCCCAGCATTTT. It is translated as CASSDLRTAEDQPQHF.

This chain links TRBV12-5 with TRBJ1-6; D is perhaps TRBD1 (6 bases). The germline V and J ends were trimmed by 7 bases and 7 bases, with 23 bases remaining between them. This CDR3 has 17 residues. In germline, CDR1 is LGHNT, CDR2 FRNRAP. This CDR3 reads CASAPRWDTRLNSPLHF. CDR3 in DNA: TGTGCTAGTGCCCCCCGTTGGGACACCCGGCTCAATTCACCCCTCCACTTT.

The chain uses TRBV2 and TRBJ2-3; D unresolved. Germline V CDR1 and CDR2: SNHLY, FYNNEI. CDR3 length equals 14 residues. The CDR3 is CARGSSSDTDTQYF. For the CDR3, the DNA is TGTGCGAGAGGTAGCTCCTCCGACACAGATACGCAGTATTTT.

In this sample, this clonotype turned up many times. The chain links TRBV7-9 to TRBJ1-3; D is perhaps TRBD1 (6 bases). CDR1 and CDR2 (germline): SEHNR, FQNEAQ (reference sequence). This CDR3 has 15 residues. V shed 3 bases and J shed 0 bases, with 9 bases lying between them. Here the CDR3 DNA reads TGTGCCAGCAGCTTCGGACAGCGCTCTGGAAACACCATATATTTT. Its translation: CASSFGQRSGNTIYF.

The table lists this clonotype with many counts. The chain links TRBV27 to TRBJ2-1; D might be TRBD1 or TRBD2, each matching 5 bases. Trimming pared 4 bases from V and 9 bases from J, leaving 13 bases between. In germline, CDR1 is MNHEY, CDR2 SMNVEV (reference sequence). This CDR3 region has 13 residues. CDR3 nucleotides: TGTGCCAGCAGTTCTGGGGGTTTCACTGAGCAGTTCTTC. This sequence encodes CASSSGGFTEQFF.

This clonotype was recorded many times. The rearrangement uses TRBV12-3 or TRBV12-4 and TRBJ1-1, with a tentative D call TRBD1 (6 bases). The CDR3 totals 13 residues. V lost 7 bases and J lost 4, with 13 bases in between. The CDR3 protein is CASKMRGITEAFF. The DNA of the CDR3 is TGTGCCAGCAAGATGAGGGGGATCACTGAAGCTTTCTTT.

This clonotype has a handful of counts. DNA of the CDR3: TGCAGCGTTAGGGAAGGGGCCTACAATGAGCAGTTCTTC. Its translation is CSVREGAYNEQFF. This chain uses TRBV29-1 with TRBJ2-1; TRBD1 is a possible D gene (5 bases). The CDR3 is made up of 13 amino acids. Trimming took 5 bases from V and 2 from J, leaving 10 bases between them. Germline values: CDR1 SQVTM, CDR2 ANQGSEA.

This clonotype was seen only a few times. The chain has TRBV7-9 and TRBJ2-5; no reliable D call. CDR3 length equals 12 residues. V lost 5 bases and J lost 3, with 7 bases in between. In germline, CDR1 is SEHNR, CDR2 FQNEAQ (reference sequence). This CDR3 is CASSDNKETQYF. The CDR3 coding sequence is TGTGCCAGCAGCGACAACAAAGAGACCCAGTACTTC.

This clonotype appeared once. The chain employs TRBV2 and TRBJ2-3; 16 nucleotides line up with TRBD2. The CDR3 sequence is 16 residues long. The junction had 3 bases not matched to a gene; V was cut back by 5 bases and J by 4 bases. Germline lookup yields CDR1 SNHLY and CDR2 FYNNEI. The CDR3 region is CASSRGTSGRADTQYF. The CDR3, as DNA: TGTGCCAGCAGTAGAGGGACTAGCGGGAGGGCAGATACGCAGTATTTT.

This clonotype was seen many times. The genes are TRBV9 and TRBJ2-1; the D is unclear. CDR1 is SGDLS, CDR2 YYNGEE, per germline. The V end lost 0 bases, the J end lost 0 bases, and 7 bases lay between the germline ends. The CDR3 has 15 amino acids. CDR3 amino acids: CASSVAPSSYNEQFF. The CDR3 nucleotides are TGTGCCAGCAGCGTAGCTCCGAGCTCCTACAATGAGCAGTTCTTC.

This clonotype was recorded many times. The chain is built from TRBV20-1 and TRBJ1-1; D not resolved. V dropped 0 bases and J dropped 5 bases, with 10 bases sitting between them. The germline gives CDR1 DFQATT, CDR2 SNEGSKA (reference sequence). This CDR3 comprises 13 residues. CDR3 residues: CSAREGVGTEAFF. DNA for the CDR3: TGCAGTGCTAGAGAGGGCGTAGGAACTGAAGCTTTCTTT.

This clonotype was detected many times. The chain recombines TRBV28 with TRBJ1-2; D might be TRBD1 (5 bases). In germline, CDR1 is MDHEN, CDR2 SYDVKM. The CDR3 is made up of 13 amino acids. V lost 7 bases and J 3 bases, leaving 12 bases between the germline ends. CDR3 loop: CASTHGGYYGYTF. CDR3 bases: TGTGCCAGCACCCATGGGGGGTACTATGGCTACACCTTC.

In its sample, this clonotype was seen many times. The chain employs TRBV12-3 or TRBV12-4 and TRBJ1-2; D may be TRBD1 (5 bases). V was pared by 6 bases and J by 3 bases, with 14 bases between. This CDR3 has 14 amino acids. The CDR3 coding sequence is TGTGCCAGCAGCAACCAGGGACTTGACTATGGCTACACCTTC. It codes for CASSNQGLDYGYTF.

In its sample, this clonotype was seen many times. The chain employs TRBV11-2 and TRBJ1-1, with a weak D call TRBD1 (6 bases). V was shortened by 5 bases and J by 0 bases, with 19 bases between the two germline ends. CDR1 is SGHAT and CDR2 is FQNNGV in the germline V gene. This CDR3 spans 17 amino acids. The CDR3 DNA is TGTGCCAGCAGCCCCGGGACATATCTCACCCTGAACACTGAAGCTTTCTTT. It translates to CASSPGTYLTLNTEAFF.

This clonotype has a single count. The chain carries TRBV10-3 and TRBJ2-5, with TRBD1 identical over 8 bases. This CDR3 has 13 residues. CDR1 and CDR2 from the germline V gene are ENHRY and SYGVKD. J was trimmed by 2 bases and V by 11 bases; bases with no gene match: 7. The CDR3 DNA is TGTGCCGCTGGGACAGGTCAGCAAGAGACCCAGTACTTC. It yields the protein CAAGTGQQETQYF.

This clonotype has a count of ten or more. V gene TRBV12-3 or TRBV12-4 combines with J gene TRBJ1-2; D is perhaps TRBD1 (5 bases). The CDR3 totals 13 residues. The ends were cut back, 6 bases at V and 6 bases at J, with 14 bases in the middle. CDR3 residues: CASSTTVMDGYTF. The CDR3 DNA sequence: TGTGCCAGCAGCACGACAGTGATGGATGGCTACACCTTC.

The chain joins TRBV12-3 or TRBV12-4 to TRBJ1-2; tentatively, D is TRBD1 (6 bases). The CDR3 length is 13 residues. V was shortened by 5 bases and J by 5 bases, with 12 bases between the two germline ends. CDR3 region: CASSPWTVYGYTF. CDR3 in DNA: TGTGCCAGCAGTCCGTGGACAGTATATGGCTACACCTTC.